This TCR beta chain stems from a study of regulatory T cells in long-lasting Graves disease. Germline V CDR1 and CDR2: SGHNT, YYREEE (reference sequence). This CDR3 comprises 17 residues. The ends were cut back, 4 bases at V and 7 bases at J, with 23 bases in the middle. This clonotype has a handful of counts. The antigen remains undetermined. Arm-PCR of CDR3 regions with iRepertoire HTBI primers generated TCR beta libraries. One entry per CDR3 protein, called by TCRdb with MiXCR from the multiplex PCR reads. The sample shows 420,000 or so distinct CDR3 sequences, roughly a quarter of them seen only once. Time point indicated: persistent/refractory GD, antithyroid drugs over 5 years with positive TRAb. PBMC RNA was the source of the TCR library. Each patient gave roughly 9.2 milliliters of EDTA-anticoagulated peripheral blood. Study-wide findings and caveats: Examination was confined to peripheral blood, excluding thyroid tissue. Persistent patients had a count of shared public clonotypes (approximately 3,000) that exceeded that of new patients (966).

This TCR derives from a female donor with Graves disease. This chain links TRBV5-4 with TRBJ2-2, with a possible D match to TRBD2 (5 bases). Specimen: peripheral blood mononuclear cells (PBMCs), collected when the disease was refractory, from a patient treated with antithyroid drugs. The CDR3, as DNA: TGTGCCAGCAGCCCTATGCCAGTTCGGGATCGCAGCGGGGAGCTGTTTTTT. It is translated as CASSPMPVRDRSGELFF. Full variable domain (remainder filled in from reference TRBV5-4 and TRBJ2-2): ETGVTQSPTHLIKTRGQQVTLRCSSQSGHNTVSWYQQALGQGPQFIFQYYREEENGRGNFPPRFSGLQFPNYSSELNVNALELDDSALYLCASSPMPVRDRSGELFFGEGSRLTVL.